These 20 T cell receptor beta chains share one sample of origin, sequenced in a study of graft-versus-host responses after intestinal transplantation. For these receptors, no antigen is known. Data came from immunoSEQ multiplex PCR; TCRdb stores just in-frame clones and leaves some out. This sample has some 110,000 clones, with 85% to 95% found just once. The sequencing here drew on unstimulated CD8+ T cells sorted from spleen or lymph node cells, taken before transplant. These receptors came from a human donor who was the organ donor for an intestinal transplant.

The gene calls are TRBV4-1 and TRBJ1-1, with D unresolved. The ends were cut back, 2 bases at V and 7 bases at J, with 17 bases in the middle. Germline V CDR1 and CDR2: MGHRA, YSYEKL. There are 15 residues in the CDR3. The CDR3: CASSQFGLGYSEAFF. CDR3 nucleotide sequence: TGCGCCAGCAGCCAATTCGGGTTGGGGTATAGTGAAGCTTTCTTT.

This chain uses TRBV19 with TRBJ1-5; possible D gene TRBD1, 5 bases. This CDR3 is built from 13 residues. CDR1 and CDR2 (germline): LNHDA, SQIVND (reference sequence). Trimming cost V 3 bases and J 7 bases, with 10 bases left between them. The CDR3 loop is CASSIGGGQPQHF. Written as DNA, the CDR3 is TGTGCCAGTAGTATCGGGGGAGGCCAGCCCCAGCATTTT.

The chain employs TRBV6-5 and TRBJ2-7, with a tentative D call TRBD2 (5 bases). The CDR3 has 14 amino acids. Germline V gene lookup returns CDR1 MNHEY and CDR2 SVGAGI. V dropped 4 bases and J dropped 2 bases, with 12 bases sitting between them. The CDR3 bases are TGTGCCAGCAGTTTGTCCGTGAGGGCCTACGAGCAGTACTTC. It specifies CASSLSVRAYEQYF.

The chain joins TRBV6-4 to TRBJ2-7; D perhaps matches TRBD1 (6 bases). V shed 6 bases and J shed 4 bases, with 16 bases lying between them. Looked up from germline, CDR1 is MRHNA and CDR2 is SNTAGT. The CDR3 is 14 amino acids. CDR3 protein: CASSPAGASYEQYF. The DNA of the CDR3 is TGTGCCAGCAGCCCTGCAGGGGCCTCTTACGAGCAGTACTTC.

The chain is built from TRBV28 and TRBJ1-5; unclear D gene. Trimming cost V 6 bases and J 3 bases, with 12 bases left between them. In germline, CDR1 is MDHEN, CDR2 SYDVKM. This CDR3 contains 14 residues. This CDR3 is CASSPVQNNQPQHF. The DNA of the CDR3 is TGTGCCAGCAGCCCGGTTCAAAACAATCAGCCCCAGCATTTT.

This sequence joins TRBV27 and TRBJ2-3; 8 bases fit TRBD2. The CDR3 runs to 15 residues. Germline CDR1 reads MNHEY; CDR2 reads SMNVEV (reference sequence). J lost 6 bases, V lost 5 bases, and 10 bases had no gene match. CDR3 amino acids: CASSPPGLEGDTQYF. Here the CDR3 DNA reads TGTGCCAGCAGTCCACCGGGACTAGAGGGGGATACGCAGTATTTT.

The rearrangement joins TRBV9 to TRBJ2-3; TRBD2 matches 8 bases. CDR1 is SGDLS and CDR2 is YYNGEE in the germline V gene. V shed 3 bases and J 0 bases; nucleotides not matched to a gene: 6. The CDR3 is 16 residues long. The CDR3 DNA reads TGTGCCAGCAGCGCCGATAGCGGGACGAGCACAGATACGCAGTATTTT. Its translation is CASSADSGTSTDTQYF.

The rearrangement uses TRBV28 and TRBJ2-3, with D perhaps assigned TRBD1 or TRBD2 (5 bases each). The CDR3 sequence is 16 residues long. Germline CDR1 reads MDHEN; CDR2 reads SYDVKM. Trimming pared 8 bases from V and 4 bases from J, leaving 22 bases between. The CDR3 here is CASAASWGSNADTQYF. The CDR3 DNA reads TGTGCCAGCGCGGCTAGCTGGGGGTCGAATGCAGATACGCAGTATTTT.

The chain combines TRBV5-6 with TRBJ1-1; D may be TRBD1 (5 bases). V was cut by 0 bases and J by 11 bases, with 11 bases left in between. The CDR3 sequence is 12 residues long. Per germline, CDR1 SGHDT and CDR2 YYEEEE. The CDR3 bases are TGTGCCAGCAGCTTGGCCGGAAAGGGGGCTTTCTTT. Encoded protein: CASSLAGKGAFF.

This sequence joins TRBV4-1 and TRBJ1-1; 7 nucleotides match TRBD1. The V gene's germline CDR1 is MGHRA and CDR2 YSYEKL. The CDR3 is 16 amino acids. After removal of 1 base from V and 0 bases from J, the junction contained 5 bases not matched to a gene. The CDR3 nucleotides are TGCGCCAGCAGCCAAGTGGGGACAGAGTTGAACACTGAAGCTTTCTTT. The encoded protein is CASSQVGTELNTEAFF.

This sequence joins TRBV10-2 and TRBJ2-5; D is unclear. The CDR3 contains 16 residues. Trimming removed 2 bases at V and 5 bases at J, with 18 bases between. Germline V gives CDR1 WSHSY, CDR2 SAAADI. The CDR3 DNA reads TGCGCCAGCAGTGAGAGTTTGGTGGAGAGTGAGGAGACCCAGTACTTC. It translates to CASSESLVESEETQYF.

CDR3 DNA sequence: TGTGCCAGCAGCTCCGGGGGGCCCCAGCATTTT. It translates to CASSSGGPQHF. This chain uses TRBV7-9 with TRBJ1-5; the D gene is possibly TRBD1 (5 bases). V lost 4 bases and J 9 bases, leaving 7 bases between the germline ends. Germline assignment: CDR1 SEHNR and CDR2 FQNEAQ (reference sequence). This CDR3 region has 11 residues. The variable domain in full, completed from reference TRBV7-9 and TRBJ1-5, reads DTGVSQNPRHKITKRGQNVTFRCDPISEHNRLYWYRQTLGQGPEFLTYFQNEAQLEKSRLLSDRFSAERPKGSFSTLEIQRTEQGDSAMYLCASSSGGPQHFGDGTRLSIL.

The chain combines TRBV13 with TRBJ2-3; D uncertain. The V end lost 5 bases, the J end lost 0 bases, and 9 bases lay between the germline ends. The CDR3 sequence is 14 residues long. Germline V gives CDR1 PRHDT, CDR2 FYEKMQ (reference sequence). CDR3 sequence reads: CASSVMGSTDTQYF. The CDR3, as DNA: TGTGCCAGCAGCGTAATGGGAAGCACAGATACGCAGTATTTT. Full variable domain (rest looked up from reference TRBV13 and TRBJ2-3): AAGVIQSPRHLIKEKRETATLKCYPIPRHDTVYWYQQGPGQDPQFLISFYEKMQSDKGSIPDRFSAQQFSDYHSELNMSSLELGDSALYFCASSVMGSTDTQYFGPGTRLTVL.

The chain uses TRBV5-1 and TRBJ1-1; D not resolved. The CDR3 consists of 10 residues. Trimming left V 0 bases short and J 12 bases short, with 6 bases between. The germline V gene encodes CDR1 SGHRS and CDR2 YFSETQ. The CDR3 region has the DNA TGCGCCAGCAGCTTGGTGAAAACTTTCTTT. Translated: CASSLVKTFF.

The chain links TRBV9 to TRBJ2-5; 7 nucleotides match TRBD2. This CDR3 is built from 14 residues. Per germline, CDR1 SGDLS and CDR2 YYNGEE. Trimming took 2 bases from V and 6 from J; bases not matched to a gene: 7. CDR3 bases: TGTGCCAGCAGCGTCGGCGGGAGTGAAAAGACCCAGTACTTC. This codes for CASSVGGSEKTQYF.

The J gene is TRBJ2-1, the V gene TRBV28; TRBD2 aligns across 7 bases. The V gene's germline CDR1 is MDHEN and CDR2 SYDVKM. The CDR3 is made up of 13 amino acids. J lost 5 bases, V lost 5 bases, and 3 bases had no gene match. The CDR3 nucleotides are TGTGCCAGCAGTGGGAGGGCCAACAATGAGCAGTTCTTC. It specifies CASSGRANNEQFF. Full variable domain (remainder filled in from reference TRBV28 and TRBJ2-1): DVKVTQSSRYLVKRTGEKVFLECVQDMDHENMFWYRQDPGLGLRLIYFSYDVKMKEKGDIPEGYSVSREKKERFSLILESASTNQTSMYLCASSGRANNEQFFGPGTRLTVL.

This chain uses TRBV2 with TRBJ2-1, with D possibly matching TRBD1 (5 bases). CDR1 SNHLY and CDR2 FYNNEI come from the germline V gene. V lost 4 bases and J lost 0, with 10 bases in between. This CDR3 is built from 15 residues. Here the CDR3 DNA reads TGTGCCAGCAGTGGGGGCGACAGCTCCTACAATGAGCAGTTCTTC. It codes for CASSGGDSSYNEQFF.

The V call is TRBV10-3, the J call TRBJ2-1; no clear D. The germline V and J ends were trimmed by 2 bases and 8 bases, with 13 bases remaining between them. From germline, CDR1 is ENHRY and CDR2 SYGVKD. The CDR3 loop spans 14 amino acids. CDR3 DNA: TGTGCCATCAGTGAGAATAAGCAGTTATATGAGCAGTTCTTC. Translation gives CAISENKQLYEQFF.

CDR3 nucleotides: TGTGCCAGCAGTGAAGCACCTTTGGGCTGGGCGGTAGATGAAGCTTTCTTT. It codes for CASSEAPLGWAVDEAFF. The chain combines TRBV6-1 with TRBJ1-1; D is uncertain. V gave up 0 bases and J gave up 7 bases, with 21 bases separating them. CDR3 length: 17 amino acids. CDR1 is MNHNS and CDR2 is SASEGT in the germline V gene.

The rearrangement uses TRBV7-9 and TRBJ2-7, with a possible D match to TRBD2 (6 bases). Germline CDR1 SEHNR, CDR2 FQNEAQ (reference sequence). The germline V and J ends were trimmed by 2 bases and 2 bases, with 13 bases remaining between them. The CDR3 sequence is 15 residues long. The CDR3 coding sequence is TGTGCCAGCAGCTTACCCGCCGGGGGTCCCTACGAGCAGTACTTC. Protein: CASSLPAGGPYEQYF.